The table lists the clone carrying this T cell receptor (beta chain) with a few counts. Its matching antigen is unknown. Germline trimming cut 6 bases from V and 6 bases from J; bases unmatched to any gene: 11. The CDR3 contains 14 residues. In germline, CDR1 is SGHTA, CDR2 FQGNSA. The data derive from a study of CD8 T cells in ankylosing spondylitis. Points from the study as a whole: Blood of patients with ankylosing spondylitis appeared to be characterized by a TCR beta motif of eight highly homologous variants. Disease-linked clones reportedly showed significant enrichment in matched ankylosing spondylitis synovial fluid. Reactive arthritis synovial fluid and blood previously showed some of these motif variants.

One entry per CDR3 protein, called by TCRdb with MiXCR from the 5' RACE reads. The sample holds about 400,000 distinct CDR3 sequences, around 24% seen once. The chain carries TRBV7-2 and TRBJ2-7; TRBD2 aligns across 7 bases. The sequenced sample consisted of blood, either unsorted or a sorted T cell fraction (not recorded which). This sequence was found in a male donor with ankylosing spondylitis. For the CDR3, the DNA is TGTGCCAGCAGATATAGCGGGTCGGGGTTCGAGCAGTACTTC. Protein sequence: CASRYSGSGFEQYF.